The sequence of this T cell receptor beta chain was determined in a study of human T cells and chemical hapten exposure. Across the study: Patch testing was performed with 0.01% DPC on the upper back, with reading at 6 days.

Time point here: pre-sensitization, week 0. The sample's treatment: therapeutic diphenylcyclopropenone sensitization with weekly scalp DPC. The study, taken as a whole, reports: PT1 expanded TCR numbers tracked positively with patch test score. Alopecia in the donors means their immune response may deviate from healthy people's.

The CDR3 has 13 residues. The ends were cut back, 6 bases at V and 3 bases at J, with 12 bases in the middle. Germline V gives CDR1 SGHAT, CDR2 FQNNGV. As the library was built, unique molecular identifiers were attached to individual cDNA molecules. MiXCR, applied by TCRdb to the RACE reads, yields one record per CDR3 protein. This table has about 74,000 distinct CDR3 sequences, 14% appearing once. To note about this clonotype: Its specificity is unknown.

The J gene is TRBJ2-7, the V gene TRBV11-2, with D tentatively TRBD1 or TRBD2 (5 bases each). The TCR comes from a woman aged 50 to 60 with alopecia areata. Some clones in this sample may be carry-over from other donors' samples. The sequencing used whole blood, collected in connection with sensitization to the hapten diphenylcyclopropenone (DPC). The CDR3 DNA is TGTGCCAGCAGACACCTGGGGGTCTACGAGCAGTACTTC. It codes for CASRHLGVYEQYF.